Below are 3 T cell receptor beta chains sequenced from a single sample in a study of T cells in Graves' hyperthyroidism and ophthalmopathy. Amplified TCR beta CDR3 regions came from RNA transcripts. The study used the HTBI primer set for a first-round RT-PCR of the TCR CDR3. TCRdb called the multiplex PCR reads again in MiXCR, with one record for every CDR3 protein. The sample consists of 400,000 to 500,000 distinct CDR3 sequences, 14% to 15% of them appearing once. Specimen: blood. Receptors originate from a man younger than 35 with Graves' ophthalmopathy.

The rearrangement joins TRBV20-1 to TRBJ2-3, with TRBD2 matching over 8 bases. The V gene end was trimmed by 5 bases and the J gene end by 1 base; junction bases not matched to a gene: 11. The CDR3 totals 16 residues. The germline CDR1 and CDR2 sequences are DFQATT and SNEGSKA (reference sequence). CDR3 nucleotides: TGCAGTGCTTTTACGACCGGGACTAGGGGCACAGATACGCAGTATTTT. It specifies CSAFTTGTRGTDTQYF.

The V and J genes are TRBV6-1 and TRBJ2-2, with a possible D match to TRBD1 (6 bases). V lost 4 bases and J lost 5, with 17 bases in between. The V gene's germline CDR1 is MNHNS and CDR2 SASEGT. The CDR3 sequence is 16 residues long. The CDR3 region has the DNA TGTGCCAGCAGTGGCACCGGGACATTGAGAACCGGGGAGCTGTTTTTT. Translating gives CASSGTGTLRTGELFF.

The V and J genes are TRBV27 and TRBJ1-4; no clear D gene. The CDR3 has 14 amino acids. Per the germline V gene, CDR1 is MNHEY and CDR2 is SMNVEV (reference sequence). The germline V and J ends were trimmed by 0 bases and 3 bases, with 5 bases remaining between them. The CDR3 spells CASSLSGANEKLFF. The DNA for the CDR3 is TGTGCCAGCAGTTTATCCGGGGCTAATGAAAAACTGTTTTTT. Combining the CDR3 with reference TRBV27 and TRBJ1-4 gives the whole variable domain EAQVTQNPRYLITVTGKKLTVTCSQNMNHEYMSWYRQDPGLGLRQIYYSMNVEVTDKGDVPEGYKVSRKEKRNFPLILESPSPNQTSLYFCASSLSGANEKLFFGSGTQLSVL.